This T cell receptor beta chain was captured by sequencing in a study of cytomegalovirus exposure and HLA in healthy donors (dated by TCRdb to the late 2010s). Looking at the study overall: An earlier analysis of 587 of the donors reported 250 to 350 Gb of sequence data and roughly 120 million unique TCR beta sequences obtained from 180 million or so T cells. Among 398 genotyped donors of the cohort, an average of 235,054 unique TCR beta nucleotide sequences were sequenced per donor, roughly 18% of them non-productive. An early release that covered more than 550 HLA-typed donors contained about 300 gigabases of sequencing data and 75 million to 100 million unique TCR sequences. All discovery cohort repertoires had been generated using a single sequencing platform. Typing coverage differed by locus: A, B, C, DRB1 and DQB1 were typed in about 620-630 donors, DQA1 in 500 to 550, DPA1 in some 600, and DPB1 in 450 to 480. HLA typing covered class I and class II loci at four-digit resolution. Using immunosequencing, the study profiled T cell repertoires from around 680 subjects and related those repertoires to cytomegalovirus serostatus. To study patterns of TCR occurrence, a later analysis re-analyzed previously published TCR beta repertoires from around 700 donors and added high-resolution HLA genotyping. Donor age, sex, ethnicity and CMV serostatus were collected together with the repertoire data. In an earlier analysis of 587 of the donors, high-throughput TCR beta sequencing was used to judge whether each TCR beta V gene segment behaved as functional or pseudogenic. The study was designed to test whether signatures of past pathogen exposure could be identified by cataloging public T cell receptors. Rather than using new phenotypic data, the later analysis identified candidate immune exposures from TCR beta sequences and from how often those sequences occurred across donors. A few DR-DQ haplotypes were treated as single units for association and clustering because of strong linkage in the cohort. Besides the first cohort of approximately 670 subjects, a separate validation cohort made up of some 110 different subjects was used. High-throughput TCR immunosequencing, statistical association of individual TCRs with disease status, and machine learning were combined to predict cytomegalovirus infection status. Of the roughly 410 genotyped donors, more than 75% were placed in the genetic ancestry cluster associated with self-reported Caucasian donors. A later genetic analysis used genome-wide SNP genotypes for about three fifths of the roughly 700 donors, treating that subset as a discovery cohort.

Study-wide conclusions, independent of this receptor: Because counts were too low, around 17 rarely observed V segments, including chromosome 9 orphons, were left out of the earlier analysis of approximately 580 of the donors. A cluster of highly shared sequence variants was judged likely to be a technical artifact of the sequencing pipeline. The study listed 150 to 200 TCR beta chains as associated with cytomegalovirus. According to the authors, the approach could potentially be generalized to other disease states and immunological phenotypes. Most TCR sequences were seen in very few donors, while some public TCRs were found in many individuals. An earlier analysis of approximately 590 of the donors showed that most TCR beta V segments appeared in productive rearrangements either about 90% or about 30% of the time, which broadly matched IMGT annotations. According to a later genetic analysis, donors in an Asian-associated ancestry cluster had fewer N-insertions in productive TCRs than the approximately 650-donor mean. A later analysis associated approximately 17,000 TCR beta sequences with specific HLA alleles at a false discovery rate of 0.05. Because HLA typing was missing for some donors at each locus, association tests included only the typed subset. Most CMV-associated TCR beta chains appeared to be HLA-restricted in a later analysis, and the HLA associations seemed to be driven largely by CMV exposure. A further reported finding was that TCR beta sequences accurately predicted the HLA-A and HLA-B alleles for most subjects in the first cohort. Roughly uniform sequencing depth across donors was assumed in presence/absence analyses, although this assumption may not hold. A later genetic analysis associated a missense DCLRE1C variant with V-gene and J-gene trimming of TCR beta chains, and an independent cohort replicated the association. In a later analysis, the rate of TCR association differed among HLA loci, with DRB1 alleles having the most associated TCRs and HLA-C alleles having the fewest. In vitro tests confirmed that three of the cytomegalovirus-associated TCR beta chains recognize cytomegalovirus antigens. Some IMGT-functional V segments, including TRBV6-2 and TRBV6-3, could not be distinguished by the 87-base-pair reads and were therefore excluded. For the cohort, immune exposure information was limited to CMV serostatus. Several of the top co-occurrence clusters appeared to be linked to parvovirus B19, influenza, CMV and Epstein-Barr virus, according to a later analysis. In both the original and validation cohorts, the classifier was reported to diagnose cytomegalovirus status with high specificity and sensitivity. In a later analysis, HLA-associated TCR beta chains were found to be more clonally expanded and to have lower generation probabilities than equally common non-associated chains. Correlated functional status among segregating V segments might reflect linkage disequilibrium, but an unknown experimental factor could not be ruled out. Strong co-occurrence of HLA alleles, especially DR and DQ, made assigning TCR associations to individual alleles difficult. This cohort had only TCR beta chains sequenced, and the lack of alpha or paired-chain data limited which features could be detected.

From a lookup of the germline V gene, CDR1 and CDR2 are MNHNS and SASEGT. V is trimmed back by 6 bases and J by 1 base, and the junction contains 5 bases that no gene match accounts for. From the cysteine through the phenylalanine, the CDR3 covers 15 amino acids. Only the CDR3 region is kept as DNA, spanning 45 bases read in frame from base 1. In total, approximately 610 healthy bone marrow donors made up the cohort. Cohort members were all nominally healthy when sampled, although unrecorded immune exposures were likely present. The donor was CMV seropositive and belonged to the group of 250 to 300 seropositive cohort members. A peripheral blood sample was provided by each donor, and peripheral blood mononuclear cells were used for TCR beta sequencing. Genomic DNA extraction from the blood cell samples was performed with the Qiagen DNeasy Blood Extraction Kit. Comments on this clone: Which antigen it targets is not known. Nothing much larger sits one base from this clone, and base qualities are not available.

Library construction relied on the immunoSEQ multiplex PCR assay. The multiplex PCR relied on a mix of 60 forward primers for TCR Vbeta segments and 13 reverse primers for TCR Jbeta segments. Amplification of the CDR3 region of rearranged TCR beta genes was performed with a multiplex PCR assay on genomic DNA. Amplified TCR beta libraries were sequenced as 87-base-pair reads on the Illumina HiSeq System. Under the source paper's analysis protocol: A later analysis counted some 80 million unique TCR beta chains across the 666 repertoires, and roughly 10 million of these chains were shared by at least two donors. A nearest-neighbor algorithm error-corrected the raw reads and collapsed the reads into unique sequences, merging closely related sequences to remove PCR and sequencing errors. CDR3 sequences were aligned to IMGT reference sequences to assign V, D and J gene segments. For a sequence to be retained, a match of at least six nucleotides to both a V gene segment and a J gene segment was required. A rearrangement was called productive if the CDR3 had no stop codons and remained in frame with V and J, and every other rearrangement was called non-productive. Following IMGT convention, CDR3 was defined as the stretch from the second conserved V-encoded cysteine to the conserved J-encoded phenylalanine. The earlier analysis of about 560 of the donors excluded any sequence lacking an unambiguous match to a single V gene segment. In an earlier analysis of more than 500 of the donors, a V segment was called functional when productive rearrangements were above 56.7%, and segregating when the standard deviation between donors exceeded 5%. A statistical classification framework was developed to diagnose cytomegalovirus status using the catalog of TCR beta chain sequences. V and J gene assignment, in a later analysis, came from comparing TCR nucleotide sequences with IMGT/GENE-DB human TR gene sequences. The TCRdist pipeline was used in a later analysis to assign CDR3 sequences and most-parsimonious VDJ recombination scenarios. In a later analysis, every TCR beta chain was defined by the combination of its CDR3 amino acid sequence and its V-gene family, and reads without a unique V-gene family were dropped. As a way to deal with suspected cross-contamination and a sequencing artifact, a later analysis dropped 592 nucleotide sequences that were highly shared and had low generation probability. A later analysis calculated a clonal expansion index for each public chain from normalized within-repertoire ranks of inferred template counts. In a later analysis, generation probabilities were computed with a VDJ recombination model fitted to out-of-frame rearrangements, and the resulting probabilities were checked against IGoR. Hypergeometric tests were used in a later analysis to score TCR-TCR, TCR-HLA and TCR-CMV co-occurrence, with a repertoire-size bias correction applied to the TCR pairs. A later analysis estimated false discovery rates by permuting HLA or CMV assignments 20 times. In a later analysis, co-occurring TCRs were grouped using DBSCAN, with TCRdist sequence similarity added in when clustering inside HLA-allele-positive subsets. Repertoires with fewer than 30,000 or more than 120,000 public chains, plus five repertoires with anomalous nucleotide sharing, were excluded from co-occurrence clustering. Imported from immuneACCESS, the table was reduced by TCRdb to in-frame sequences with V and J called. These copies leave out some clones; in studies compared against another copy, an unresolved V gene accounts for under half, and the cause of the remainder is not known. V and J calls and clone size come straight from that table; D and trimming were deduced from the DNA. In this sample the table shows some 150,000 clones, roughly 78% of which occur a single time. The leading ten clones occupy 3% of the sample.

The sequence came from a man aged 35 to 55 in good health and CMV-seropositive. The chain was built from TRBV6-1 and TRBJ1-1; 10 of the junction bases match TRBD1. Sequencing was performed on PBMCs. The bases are TGTGCCAGCAGAACCGGGACAGGGGAGAACACTGAAGCTTTCTTT. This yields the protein CASRTGTGENTEAFF.